This T cell receptor beta chain derives from a study of shared clonotypes between healthy human individuals. Study-wide points: Expectations were that clonotype sharing among donors would be affected by sequencing depth. Clonotypes that were shared across four donors made up around 5% of naive CD4 clonotypes.

CD45RO negativity and positive selection for CCR7 defined naive CD8 cells, a population that excluded terminally differentiated effector memory CD45RA+ cells. The authors split each subset's genomic DNA evenly across several immunoSEQ plates. Using immunoSEQ multiplex PCR, the repertoire was profiled, and TCRdb retains in-frame clones only, with some absent. The table shows about 820,000 clones, with 80% to 95% occurring only once. In the case of this clone: Its antigen is undetermined.

CDR3 length equals 14 residues. Germline V gives CDR1 LGHNA, CDR2 YSLEER. V was shortened by 0 bases and J by 8 bases, with 10 bases between the two germline ends. The clonotype originates from a man aged 30 to 45 in good health. Sequenced sample: naive CD8+ T cells sorted from blood. V gene TRBV4-3 combines with J gene TRBJ2-2, with no clear D. The CDR3 region is CASSQDSGGGELFF. DNA for the CDR3: TGCGCCAGCAGCCAAGATTCCGGCGGAGGGGAGCTGTTTTTT.